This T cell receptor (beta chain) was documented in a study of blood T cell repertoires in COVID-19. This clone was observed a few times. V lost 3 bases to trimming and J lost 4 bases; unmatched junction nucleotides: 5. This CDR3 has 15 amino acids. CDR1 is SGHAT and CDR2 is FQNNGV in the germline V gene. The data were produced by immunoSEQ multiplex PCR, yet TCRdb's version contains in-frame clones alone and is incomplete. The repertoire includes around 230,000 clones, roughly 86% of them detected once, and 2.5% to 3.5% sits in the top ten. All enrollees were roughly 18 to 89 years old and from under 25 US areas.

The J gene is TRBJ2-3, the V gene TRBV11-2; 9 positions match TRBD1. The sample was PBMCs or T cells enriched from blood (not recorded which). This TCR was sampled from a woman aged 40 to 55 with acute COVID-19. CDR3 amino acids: CASSFAQGAADTQYF. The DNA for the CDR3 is TGTGCCAGCAGCTTCGCACAGGGGGCCGCAGATACGCAGTATTTT.